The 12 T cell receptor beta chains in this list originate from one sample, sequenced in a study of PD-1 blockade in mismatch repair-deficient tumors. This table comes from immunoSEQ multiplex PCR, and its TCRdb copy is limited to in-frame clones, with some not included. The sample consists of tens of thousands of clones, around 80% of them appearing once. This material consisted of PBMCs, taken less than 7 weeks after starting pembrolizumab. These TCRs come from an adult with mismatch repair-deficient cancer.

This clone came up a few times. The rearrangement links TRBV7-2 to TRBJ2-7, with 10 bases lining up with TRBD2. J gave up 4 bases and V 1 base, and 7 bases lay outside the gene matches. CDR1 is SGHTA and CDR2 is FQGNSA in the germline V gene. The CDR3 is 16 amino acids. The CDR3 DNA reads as TGTGCCAGCAGCTTAGGTCCAGCGGGAGGGCCGTACGAGCAGTACTTC. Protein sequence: CASSLGPAGGPYEQYF. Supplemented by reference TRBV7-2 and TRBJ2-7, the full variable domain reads GAGVSQSPSNKVTEKGKDVELRCDPISGHTALYWYRQSLGQGLEFLIYFQGNSAPDKSGLPSDRFSAERTGGSVSTLTIQRTQQEDSAVYLCASSLGPAGGPYEQYFGPGTRLTVT.

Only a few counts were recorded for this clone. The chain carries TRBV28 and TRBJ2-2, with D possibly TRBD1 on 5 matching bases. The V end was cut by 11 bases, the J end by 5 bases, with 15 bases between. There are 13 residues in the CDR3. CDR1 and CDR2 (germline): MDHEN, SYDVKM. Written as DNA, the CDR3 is TGTGCCGCCGGAAAAGGGGTTACCGGGGAGCTGTTTTTT. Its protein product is CAAGKGVTGELFF.

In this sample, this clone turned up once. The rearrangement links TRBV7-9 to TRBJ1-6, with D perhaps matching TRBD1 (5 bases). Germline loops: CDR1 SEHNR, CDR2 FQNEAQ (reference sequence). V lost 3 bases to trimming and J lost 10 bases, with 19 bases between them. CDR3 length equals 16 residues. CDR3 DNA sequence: TGTGCCAGCAGCTTTGTACCGGGACTAATACCCTCACCCCTCCACTTT. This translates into CASSFVPGLIPSPLHF.

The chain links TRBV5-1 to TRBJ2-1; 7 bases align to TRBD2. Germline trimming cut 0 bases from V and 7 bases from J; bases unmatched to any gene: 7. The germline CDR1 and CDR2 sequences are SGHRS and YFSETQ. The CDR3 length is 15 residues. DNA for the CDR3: TGCGCCAGCAGCTTGGACGGACTAGTTGTGAATGAGCAGTTCTTC. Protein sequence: CASSLDGLVVNEQFF.

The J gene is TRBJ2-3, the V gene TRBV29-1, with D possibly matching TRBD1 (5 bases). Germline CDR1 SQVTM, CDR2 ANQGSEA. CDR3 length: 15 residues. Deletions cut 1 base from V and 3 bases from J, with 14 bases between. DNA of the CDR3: TGCAGCGTTGAAGGGGGCGCAGGTTTGACAGATACGCAGTATTTT. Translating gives CSVEGGAGLTDTQYF.

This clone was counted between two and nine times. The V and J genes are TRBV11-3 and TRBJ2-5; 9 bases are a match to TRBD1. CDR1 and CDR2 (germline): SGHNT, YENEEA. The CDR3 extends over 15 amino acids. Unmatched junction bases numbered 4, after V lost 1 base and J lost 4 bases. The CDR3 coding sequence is TGTGCCAGCAGCTTAGGATCGGGACAGGGAGAGACCCAGTACTTC. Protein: CASSLGSGQGETQYF.

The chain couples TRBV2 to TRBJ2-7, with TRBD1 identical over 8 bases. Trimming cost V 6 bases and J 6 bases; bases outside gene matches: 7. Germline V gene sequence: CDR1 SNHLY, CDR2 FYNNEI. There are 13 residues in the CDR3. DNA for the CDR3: TGTGCCAGCAGCGCATACAGGGGGATCGAGCAGTACTTC. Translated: CASSAYRGIEQYF.

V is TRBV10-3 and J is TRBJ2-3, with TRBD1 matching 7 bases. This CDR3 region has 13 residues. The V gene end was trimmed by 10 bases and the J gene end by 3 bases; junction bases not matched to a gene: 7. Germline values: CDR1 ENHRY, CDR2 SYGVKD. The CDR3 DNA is TGTGCCACCGGGACAGTCGGGACAGATACGCAGTATTTT. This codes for CATGTVGTDTQYF.

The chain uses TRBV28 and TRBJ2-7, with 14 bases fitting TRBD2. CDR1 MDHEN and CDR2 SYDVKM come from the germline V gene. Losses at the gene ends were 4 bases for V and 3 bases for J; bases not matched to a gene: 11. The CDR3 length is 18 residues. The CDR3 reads CASSSMPRLAGGDYEQYF. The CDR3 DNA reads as TGTGCCAGCAGTTCAATGCCCCGACTAGCGGGAGGGGACTACGAGCAGTACTTC.

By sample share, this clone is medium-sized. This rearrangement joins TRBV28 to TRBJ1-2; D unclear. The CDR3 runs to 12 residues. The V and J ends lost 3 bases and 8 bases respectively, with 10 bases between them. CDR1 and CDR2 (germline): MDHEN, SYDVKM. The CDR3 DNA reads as TGTGCCAGCAGTTTCGCGGCCTCAGGCTACACCTTC. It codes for CASSFAASGYTF.

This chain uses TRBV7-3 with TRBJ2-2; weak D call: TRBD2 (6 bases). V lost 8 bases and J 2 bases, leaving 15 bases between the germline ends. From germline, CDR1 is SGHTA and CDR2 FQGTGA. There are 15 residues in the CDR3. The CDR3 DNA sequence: TGTGCCAGCCGGGAGTCGGGATCTAACACCGGGGAGCTGTTTTTT. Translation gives CASRESGSNTGELFF.

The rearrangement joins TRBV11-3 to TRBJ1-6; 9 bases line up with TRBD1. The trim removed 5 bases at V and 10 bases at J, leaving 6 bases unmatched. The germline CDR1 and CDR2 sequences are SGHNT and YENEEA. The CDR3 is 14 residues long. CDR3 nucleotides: TGTGCCAGCAGCCATACTACAGGGGGCTCACCCCTCCACTTT. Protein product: CASSHTTGGSPLHF.